This T cell receptor beta chain was obtained from a study of blood T cells in healthy people across ages. Study outcomes and limitations: Diversity was estimated from one million T cells, and these estimates were considered underestimates.

Sample-barcoded 5' priming and a J-beta primer mix drove a second PCR of roughly 6 to 12 cycles. Each cDNA molecule was tagged by a template-switch adaptor with 12 random nucleotides. TCRdb recomputed calls from the 5' RACE reads with MiXCR, one row per CDR3 protein. The table lists 1.2 million to 1.5 million distinct CDR3 sequences, roughly 60% of them singletons. V shed 4 bases, J shed 2 bases, and the junction held 4 bases outside the gene matches. Germline assignment: CDR1 LGHDT and CDR2 YNNKEL (reference sequence). This CDR3 has 15 amino acids. In terms of origin and age, donors were healthy Caucasian individuals from Russia aged 6 to 90. The authors extracted at least 5.5 micrograms of total RNA per sample. Of note for this clonotype: What it binds is not known.

This chain joins TRBV3-1 and TRBJ2-3; 9 bases fit TRBD2. The clonotype was recovered from a man aged 18 to 29 in good health. The sample taken for sequencing was blood. As DNA, the CDR3 is TGTGCCAGCAGCCCCTGGACTAGCGCCACAGATACGCAGTATTTT. Protein: CASSPWTSATDTQYF.